This T cell receptor beta chain is drawn from a study of spatial heterogeneity in lung cancer. General study findings and limits: Ubiquitous expanded tumor TCRs appeared in blood more at resection than follow-up.

As for time point: sample taken at primary tumor resection. Sequencing covered unsorted whole RNA taken from tumor, nontumor lung or frozen PBMC. Donation came from around 77 patients with untreated early-stage non-small cell lung cancer. Individually, TCR cDNA molecules were each labelled with a unique molecular identifier. TCRdb re-analysed the 5' RACE reads in MiXCR, keeping a single row per CDR3 protein. The sample comprises 7,500 to 9,000 distinct CDR3 sequences, over 7.5% of which are singletons, and 30% rests with the top ten. From germline, CDR1 is KGHSH and CDR2 LQKENI. The CDR3 covers 14 residues. After removal of 6 bases from V and 10 bases from J, the junction contained 5 bases not matched to a gene. This clonotype appeared many times. Its antigen is unknown.

This chain connects TRBV18 to TRBJ1-6; 11 bases agree with TRBD1. This clonotype was sampled from a female donor with early-stage non-small cell lung cancer. The sample consisted of PBMCs, taken at surgery. CDR3 residues: CASSAGTGGSPLHF. In nucleotides, the CDR3 is TGTGCCAGCTCTGCCGGGACAGGGGGGTCACCCCTCCACTTT.